Each of the 24 T cell receptor beta chains below was sequenced from the same sample in a study of shared clonotypes between healthy human individuals. Naive CD8 cells lacked CD45RO, underwent positive selection for CCR7 and left out terminally differentiated effector memory CD45RA+ cells. Profiled with immunoSEQ multiplex PCR; TCRdb holds only in-frame clones, not every one. The sample yields some 2 million clones, 85% to 95% seen once. The sample was naive CD8+ T cells sorted from blood. These receptors all come from a man between 18 and 29 years old in good health.

The rearrangement uses TRBV7-2 and TRBJ2-3; the D gene is possibly TRBD1 (6 bases). V lost 5 bases to trimming and J lost 6 bases, with 18 bases between them. This CDR3 region has 15 residues. Germline CDR1 is SGHTA and CDR2 is FQGNSA. The DNA for the CDR3 is TGTGCCAGCAGCCCGGTTGGAGGCCAGGGGGATACGCAGTATTTT. Its protein product is CASSPVGGQGDTQYF.

The genes are TRBV7-8 and TRBJ1-4; D possibly corresponds to TRBD1 (5 bases). Germline V gene sequence: CDR1 SGHVS, CDR2 FQNEAQ. V lost 3 bases and J 6 bases, leaving 14 bases between the germline ends. The CDR3 covers 15 residues. The DNA for the CDR3 is TGTGCCAGCAGCTTGGGGCTGGTGGGGTATGAAAAACTGTTTTTT. It specifies CASSLGLVGYEKLFF.

The chain is built from TRBV19 and TRBJ2-3, with unresolved D. Germline V gives CDR1 LNHDA, CDR2 SQIVND (reference sequence). V was shortened by 7 bases and J by 1 base, with 12 bases between the two germline ends. This CDR3 has 14 residues. CDR3 protein: CASTDGSGTDTQYF. CDR3 in DNA: TGTGCCAGTACTGACGGGTCGGGCACAGATACGCAGTATTTT.

The gene calls are TRBV5-1 and TRBJ1-2; possible D gene TRBD1, 6 bases. Germline V lookup: CDR1 SGHRS, CDR2 YFSETQ. V was pared by 5 bases and J by 6 bases, with 14 bases between. The CDR3 is 13 residues long. The CDR3 reads CASRDGGAHGYTF. In DNA, the CDR3 is TGCGCCAGCAGGGATGGGGGCGCGCATGGCTACACCTTC.

The V gene is TRBV28, the J gene TRBJ2-7, with 8 bases matching TRBD1. Germline CDR1 reads MDHEN; CDR2 reads SYDVKM. V was clipped by 9 bases and J by 3 bases; unmatched bases: 10. This CDR3 is built from 14 residues. CDR3 loop: CASRTGQVHYEQYF. For the CDR3, the DNA is TGTGCCAGTAGAACGGGACAGGTGCACTACGAGCAGTACTTC.

The chain is built from TRBV27 and TRBJ1-5; D remains ambiguous. Between the trimmed V and J ends, which lost 2 bases and 0 bases, there was a span of 5 bases. CDR3 length equals 14 residues. Germline V gene data show CDR1 as MNHEY and CDR2 as SMNVEV (reference sequence). CDR3 sequence reads: CASSLHVSNQPQHF. The CDR3 DNA sequence: TGTGCCAGCAGTTTACATGTTAGCAATCAGCCCCAGCATTTT.

The V and J genes are TRBV7-9 and TRBJ2-3; 8 bases agree with TRBD2. The CDR3 consists of 16 residues. Germline assignment: CDR1 SEHNR and CDR2 FQNEAQ (reference sequence). Germline trimming cut 3 bases from V and 1 base from J; bases unmatched to any gene: 6. CDR3 DNA sequence: TGTGCCAGCAGCTTGTATGTGGGACTAGGCACAGATACGCAGTATTTT. Residues: CASSLYVGLGTDTQYF.

The chain has TRBV2 and TRBJ2-7; D gene uncertain. The CDR3 has 11 amino acids. Trimming cost V 5 bases and J 5 bases, with 7 bases left between them. Per the germline V gene, CDR1 is SNHLY and CDR2 is FYNNEI. The CDR3 protein is CASSFLDEQYF. CDR3 nucleotide sequence: TGTGCCAGCAGTTTCTTGGACGAGCAGTACTTC.

Written as DNA, the CDR3 is TGTGCCAGCACCTTGACCTTAGCGGACACAGATACGCAGTATTTT. Protein: CASTLTLADTDTQYF. The J gene is TRBJ2-3, the V gene TRBV27; perhaps TRBD2 as D (6 bases). V lost 7 bases and J lost 2, with 16 bases in between. From germline, CDR1 is MNHEY and CDR2 SMNVEV (reference sequence). The CDR3 contains 15 residues.

The rearrangement joins TRBV4-1 to TRBJ1-1; 9 positions agree with TRBD1. The junction had 14 bases not matched to a gene; V was cut back by 3 bases and J by 6 bases. Per germline, CDR1 MGHRA and CDR2 YSYEKL. The CDR3 spans 17 residues. The CDR3 loop reads CASSQPPRGDRAPEAFF. The CDR3 DNA follows: TGCGCCAGCAGCCAGCCCCCCCGGGGGGACAGGGCCCCTGAAGCTTTCTTT.

J is TRBJ2-7 and V is TRBV4-3, with D unclear. Trimming removed 1 base from V and 0 bases from J, with 16 bases in between. The germline V gene encodes CDR1 LGHNA and CDR2 YSLEER. The CDR3 runs to 17 residues. CDR3 sequence (DNA): TGCGCCAGCAGCCAAGTGTTCGGGCAGGTATCCTCCTACGAGCAGTACTTC. It codes for CASSQVFGQVSSYEQYF.

This chain uses TRBV21-1 with TRBJ1-1. TRBV21-1 is tagged as a pseudogene. This CDR3 has 13 residues. DNA for the CDR3: TGTGCCACCCGAGGGCAAACGAACACTGAAGCTTTCTTT. Amino acids: CATRGQTNTEAFF.

This clone was detected once. The gene calls are TRBV4-2 and TRBJ2-1; 9 bases fit TRBD2. With V trimmed by 1 base and J by 2 bases, 0 bases remained unmatched. There are 15 residues in the CDR3. Germline CDR1 reads LGHNA; CDR2 reads YNFKEQ. The CDR3 spells CASSQVAGAYNEQFF. The CDR3 DNA reads TGTGCCAGCAGCCAAGTAGCGGGGGCCTACAATGAGCAGTTCTTC.

A word on this clone: This CDR3 is also generated by other DNA sequences in the sample. The chain joins TRBV4-1 to TRBJ1-5; D possibly corresponds to TRBD1 (5 bases). Germline-derived CDR1 and CDR2 are MGHRA and YSYEKL. The CDR3 runs 13 residues. V shed 0 bases and J shed 6 bases, with 6 bases lying between them. Here the CDR3 reads CASSQDRAQPQHF. DNA for the CDR3: TGCGCCAGCAGCCAAGACAGGGCTCAGCCCCAGCATTTT.

The CDR3 protein is CASSESGEVGAEAFF. As DNA, the CDR3 is TGCGCCAGCAGTGAGTCGGGGGAGGTTGGAGCTGAAGCTTTCTTT. V is TRBV10-2 and J is TRBJ1-1; tentatively, D is TRBD1 (5 bases). Germline loops: CDR1 WSHSY, CDR2 SAAADI. This CDR3 comprises 15 residues. V lost 0 bases and J lost 6, with 14 bases in between.

V is TRBV7-3 and J is TRBJ2-7; no firm D call. Per the germline V gene, CDR1 is SGHTA and CDR2 is FQGTGA. Trimming left V 2 bases short and J 2 bases short, with 7 bases between. CDR3 length: 13 amino acids. This CDR3 is CASSLSGAYEQYF. The CDR3 nucleotides read TGTGCCAGCAGCTTATCCGGTGCCTACGAGCAGTACTTC.

The chain links TRBV4-1 to TRBJ2-7; D perhaps matches TRBD2 (5 bases). V was trimmed by 1 base and J by 0 bases, leaving 13 bases between them. Germline loops: CDR1 MGHRA, CDR2 YSYEKL. The CDR3 sequence is 16 residues long. Here the CDR3 DNA reads TGCGCCAGCAGCCAAGTCCGCGGACTGCCCTCCTACGAGCAGTACTTC. Its translation: CASSQVRGLPSYEQYF.

The chain couples TRBV4-1 to TRBJ2-7; D perhaps matches TRBD2 (5 bases). Germline V gene data show CDR1 as MGHRA and CDR2 as YSYEKL. There are 16 residues in the CDR3. With 3 bases removed from V and 2 bases from J, the gap between germline ends came to 17 bases. CDR3 sequence reads: CASSQEVLAAPYEQYF. The CDR3 nucleotides are TGCGCCAGCAGCCAGGAGGTTCTGGCTGCTCCCTACGAGCAGTACTTC.

This chain joins TRBV27 and TRBJ1-2, with TRBD1 as a possible D gene (5 bases). The CDR3 runs to 15 residues. Germline V CDR1 and CDR2: MNHEY, SMNVEV (reference sequence). Trimming took off 7 bases at V and 6 bases at J, with 21 bases between the two ends. The chain's CDR3 is CASKFSEEGRNGYTF. CDR3 DNA: TGTGCCAGCAAGTTTTCTGAGGAGGGGAGGAATGGCTACACCTTC.

The gene calls are TRBV27 and TRBJ2-7; 10 nucleotides agree with TRBD2. The junction had 2 bases not matched to a gene; V was cut back by 2 bases and J by 7 bases. Germline CDR1 reads MNHEY; CDR2 reads SMNVEV (reference sequence). The CDR3 totals 13 residues. The DNA for the CDR3 is TGTGCCAGCAGTTTAGCTAGCGGGGGAGAGCAGTACTTC. This encodes CASSLASGGEQYF.

This sequence joins TRBV30 and TRBJ1-5; maybe TRBD1 (6 bases). Looked up from germline, CDR1 is GTSNPN and CDR2 is SVGIG (reference sequence). CDR3 length: 15 residues. The V and J ends lost 1 base and 5 bases respectively, with 15 bases between them. The CDR3 DNA sequence: TGTGCCTGGAGTGCCCACGGGACACCAGATCAGCCCCAGCATTTT. Translated, it gives CAWSAHGTPDQPQHF.

The chain employs TRBV11-2 and TRBJ1-1; no definite D call. The CDR3 sequence is 14 residues long. CDR1 and CDR2 from the germline V gene are SGHAT and FQNNGV. Deletions cut 0 bases from V and 3 bases from J, with 8 bases between. This chain's CDR3 is CASSLEGFYTEAFF. As DNA, the CDR3 is TGTGCCAGCAGCTTAGAGGGGTTTTACACTGAAGCTTTCTTT.

V and J are TRBV4-1 and TRBJ2-3; a possible D gene is TRBD2 (6 bases). The germline V gene has CDR1 MGHRA and CDR2 YSYEKL. The germline V and J ends were trimmed by 6 bases and 0 bases, with 13 bases remaining between them. CDR3 length: 15 amino acids. In nucleotides, the CDR3 is TGCGCCAGCAGAAGACTAGGACTTAGCACAGATACGCAGTATTTT. Its translation is CASRRLGLSTDTQYF.

The rearrangement links TRBV28 to TRBJ2-3; D gene ambiguous. CDR3 size: 13 residues. The germline V and J ends were trimmed by 5 bases and 6 bases, with 12 bases remaining between them. Germline V lookup: CDR1 MDHEN, CDR2 SYDVKM. CDR3 in DNA: TGTGCCAGCAGTGCCCTAACTGGGGATACGCAGTATTTT. Its translation is CASSALTGDTQYF.